The following is a T cell receptor (beta chain) sequence with its context. Different DNA sequences within this sample yield the same CDR3. It was CD45RO-negative cells, positively selected for CCR7, that made up naive CD8 cells, with terminally differentiated effector memory CD45RA+ cells excluded. Sequencing used immunoSEQ multiplex PCR; TCRdb keeps in-frame clones, though not all of them. The sample contains just over 2,000,000 clones, less than 95% of which appear only once. The sample belongs to a study of shared clonotypes between healthy human individuals. The sequenced sample was naive CD8+ T cells sorted from blood. This TCR was recovered from a man between 18 and 35 years old in good health.

The CDR3 here is CASSPEGSSYEQYF. The CDR3 DNA is TGTGCCAGCAGCCCGGAGGGGAGCTCCTACGAGCAGTACTTC. The gene calls are TRBV5-6 and TRBJ2-7; maybe TRBD2 (6 bases). The V gene's germline CDR1 is SGHDT and CDR2 YYEEEE. Trimming removed 4 bases from V and 0 bases from J, with 11 bases in between. The CDR3 loop spans 14 amino acids.